These 21 T cell receptor beta chains originate from one sample sequenced in a study of neurological immune-mediated disorders (dated 2019 in TCRdb). Libraries were prepared through 5' RACE. Data came from an Illumina HiSeq 2500. The raw public data were reprocessed by TCRdb itself: fastp quality trimming at Q25, MiXCR clonotype calling, in-frame beta chains only. Identical CDR3 proteins give one entry, which carries the most common genes and DNA. Present in this sample are 50,000 to 60,000 distinct CDR3 sequences, about 2.5% of which were seen just once. The biggest ten clones account for less than 3.5% of the sample. The specimen sequenced was PBMCs. These receptors all stem from a man between 50 and 59 years old with multiple sclerosis.

This clonotype was picked up many times. The chain joins TRBV20-1 to TRBJ2-3, with D tentatively TRBD1 (5 bases). The CDR3 contains 12 residues. The V gene's germline CDR1 is DFQATT and CDR2 SNEGSKA (reference sequence). Trimming stripped 6 bases from V and 4 bases from J, with 11 bases between. The CDR3 reads CSAEAGSDTQYF. In DNA form, the CDR3 reads TGCAGTGCAGAAGCAGGGTCAGATACGCAGTATTTT.

This clonotype was detected ten times or more. The genes are TRBV20-1 and TRBJ1-5, with D possibly being TRBD1 (6 bases). The V gene's germline CDR1 is DFQATT and CDR2 SNEGSKA (reference sequence). V lost 4 bases, J lost 3 bases, and 10 bases lay in between. The CDR3 has 13 residues. DNA of the CDR3: TGCAGTGCTACAGGGGACCACAATCAGCCCCAGCATTTT. Protein sequence: CSATGDHNQPQHF.

This clonotype was detected many times. The chain employs TRBV12-3 or TRBV12-4 and TRBJ2-5; TRBD1 aligns across 11 bases. V dropped 5 bases and J dropped 4; count of bases not matched to a gene: 9. The CDR3 consists of 16 residues. CDR3: CASSQGQGAGGETQYF. The CDR3 bases are TGTGCCAGCAGTCAAGGACAGGGGGCAGGTGGAGAGACCCAGTACTTC.

This clonotype was seen many times. V and J are TRBV11-3 and TRBJ2-1; 10 bases map to TRBD2. Losses at the gene ends were 3 bases for V and 1 base for J; bases not matched to a gene: 3. There are 16 residues in the CDR3. The germline V gene has CDR1 SGHNT and CDR2 YENEEA. CDR3 DNA: TGTGCCAGCAGCTTCACTAGCGGGGCGTCCTACAATGAGCAGTTCTTC. Encoded protein: CASSFTSGASYNEQFF.

The table lists this clonotype with many counts. The chain carries TRBV10-2 and TRBJ1-1, with 9 bases that match TRBD1. Germline lookup yields CDR1 WSHSY and CDR2 SAAADI. The CDR3 loop spans 13 amino acids. V was clipped by 6 bases and J by 4 bases; unmatched bases: 3. CDR3 sequence: CASSPDRGTEAFF. CDR3 DNA sequence: TGCGCCAGCAGCCCGGACAGGGGCACTGAAGCTTTCTTT.

This clonotype was counted many times. The chain has TRBV4-1 and TRBJ2-7, with D perhaps assigned TRBD1 or TRBD2 (5 bases each). Per germline, CDR1 MGHRA and CDR2 YSYEKL. The CDR3 length is 15 residues. Trimming pared 0 bases from V and 4 bases from J, leaving 13 bases between. The CDR3, as DNA: TGCGCCAGCAGCCAAGAGGGACCCTCGGTATACGAGCAGTACTTC. This encodes CASSQEGPSVYEQYF.

This clonotype was seen ten or more times. The chain employs TRBV18 and TRBJ1-5; D not certain. The V gene's germline CDR1 is KGHSH and CDR2 LQKENI. V lost 3 bases and J 1 base, leaving 7 bases between the germline ends. The CDR3 runs to 14 residues. CDR3 region: CASSPIRSNQPQHF. CDR3 in DNA: TGTGCCAGCTCACCTATAAGAAGCAATCAGCCCCAGCATTTT.

The table lists this clonotype with many counts. The rearrangement links TRBV5-5 to TRBJ1-1; 9 bases are a match to TRBD1. Germline assignment: CDR1 SGHKS and CDR2 YYEKEE (reference sequence). The CDR3 consists of 15 residues. Trimming removed 2 bases from V and 1 base from J; junction bases left unmatched: 3. DNA for the CDR3: TGTGCCAGCAGCTTACAGGGGGCGCGGAACACTGAAGCTTTCTTT. Translation gives CASSLQGARNTEAFF.

This clonotype occurred many times. The rearrangement joins TRBV12-3 or TRBV12-4 to TRBJ1-4; tentatively, D is TRBD1 (5 bases). The CDR3 runs 13 residues. V shed 5 bases and J shed 8 bases, with 12 bases lying between them. Written as DNA, the CDR3 is TGTGCCAGCAGTCCGAGGGGCTGGGAAAAACTGTTTTTT. Amino acid sequence: CASSPRGWEKLFF.

The rearrangement uses TRBV18 and TRBJ1-1, with D unresolved. Between the trimmed V and J ends, which lost 4 bases and 0 bases, there was a span of 9 bases. Germline values: CDR1 KGHSH, CDR2 LQKENI. The CDR3 runs 14 residues. DNA for the CDR3: TGTGCCAGCTCACGATCTACAGTGAACACTGAAGCTTTCTTT. It is translated as CASSRSTVNTEAFF.

This clonotype was counted many times. The CDR3: CASVRTGTYEQYF. The CDR3 nucleotides read TGTGCCAGCGTCAGGACAGGGACCTACGAGCAGTACTTC. The rearrangement uses TRBV12-3 or TRBV12-4 and TRBJ2-7; 8 bases map to TRBD1. This CDR3 region has 13 residues. Trimming took 8 bases from V and 2 from J; bases not matched to a gene: 5.

This clonotype was counted many times. The chain carries TRBV7-2 and TRBJ2-2; D not certain. This CDR3 region has 14 residues. V gave up 5 bases and J gave up 0 bases, with 7 bases separating them. Germline V gene data show CDR1 as SGHTA and CDR2 as FQGNSA. The CDR3, as DNA: TGTGCCAGCAGCACCTACCCGAACACCGGGGAGCTGTTTTTT. This encodes CASSTYPNTGELFF.

The table lists this clonotype with many counts. The V gene is TRBV12-3 or TRBV12-4, the J gene TRBJ1-2; TRBD1 agrees at 7 bases. V shed 4 bases, J shed 4 bases, and the junction held 6 bases outside the gene matches. The CDR3 covers 14 residues. The CDR3 DNA reads TGTGCCAGCAGTTCACTTGAGGGGGCCTATGGCTACACCTTC. It translates to CASSSLEGAYGYTF.

This clonotype was counted many times. J is TRBJ2-2 and V is TRBV7-2; 8 bases match TRBD1. CDR3 length: 15 residues. Germline CDR1 SGHTA, CDR2 FQGNSA. Trimming at V came to 6 bases and at J to 4 bases, leaving 7 bases not matched to a gene. CDR3 loop: CASRAGGYITGELFF. The CDR3 bases are TGTGCCAGCAGGGCAGGGGGCTATATCACCGGGGAGCTGTTTTTT.

This clonotype was seen repeatedly, ten times or more. The CDR3, as DNA: TGTGCCAGCAGCGTGACAGGGGCTGGGGCCAACGTCCTGACTTTC. This gives the protein CASSVTGAGANVLTF. The V gene is TRBV5-8, the J gene TRBJ2-6; 8 nucleotides agree with TRBD1. Trimming cost V 4 bases and J 2 bases; bases outside gene matches: 2. CDR1 and CDR2 (germline): SGHTS, YDEGEE. The CDR3 has 15 residues.

This clonotype was seen many times. V and J are TRBV3-1 and TRBJ2-3; D remains unclear. This CDR3 region has 13 residues. Between the trimmed V and J ends, which lost 10 bases and 4 bases, there was a span of 15 bases. Germline CDR1 reads LGHDT; CDR2 reads YNNKEL (reference sequence). The CDR3 reads CATSTLGADTQYF. DNA for the CDR3: TGTGCCACCTCAACGCTAGGCGCAGATACGCAGTATTTT.

The chain uses TRBV13 and TRBJ2-7; 7 bases line up with TRBD2. Losses at the gene ends were 5 bases for V and 1 base for J; bases not matched to a gene: 5. CDR3 size: 14 residues. Germline-derived CDR1 and CDR2 are PRHDT and FYEKMQ (reference sequence). CDR3 bases: TGTGCCAGCAGCACAAGCGGGAAATCCTACGAGCAGTACTTC. Translating gives CASSTSGKSYEQYF.

This clonotype was found many times. The J gene is TRBJ2-5, the V gene TRBV20-1, with D possibly called TRBD1 or TRBD2 (5 bases each). This CDR3 contains 14 residues. Germline V CDR1 and CDR2: DFQATT, SNEGSKA (reference sequence). The germline V and J ends were trimmed by 4 bases and 5 bases, with 17 bases remaining between them. The CDR3 DNA is TGCAGTGCTACAGGCGGCGGATGGGGGGAGACCCAGTACTTC. Translated: CSATGGGWGETQYF.

The sample holds many counts of this clonotype. The CDR3 reads CASVSGQGEVGYTF. The CDR3 DNA sequence: TGTGCCAGCGTATCCGGCCAGGGAGAAGTGGGCTACACCTTC. The chain employs TRBV12-3 or TRBV12-4 and TRBJ1-2, with D perhaps TRBD1 (5 bases). V was pared by 8 bases and J by 8 bases, with 21 bases between. This CDR3 spans 14 amino acids.

This clonotype was picked up many times. The genes are TRBV29-1 and TRBJ1-1, with TRBD1 matching over 8 bases. Unmatched junction bases numbered 7, after V lost 6 bases and J lost 4 bases. Germline V gene data show CDR1 as SQVTM and CDR2 as ANQGSEA. The CDR3 runs to 13 residues. CDR3 protein: CSVAGGVGTEAFF. The CDR3 nucleotides read TGCAGCGTGGCAGGGGGCGTAGGCACTGAAGCTTTCTTT.

At least ten counts were recorded for this clonotype. V gene TRBV9 combines with J gene TRBJ2-7; either TRBD1 or TRBD2 may supply D (6 bases each). Germline V gene sequence: CDR1 SGDLS, CDR2 YYNGEE. The CDR3 consists of 14 residues. V lost 0 bases, J lost 4 bases, and 11 bases lay in between. The chain's CDR3 is CASSVAGGQYEQYF. The DNA of the CDR3 is TGTGCCAGCAGCGTAGCTGGGGGGCAGTACGAGCAGTACTTC.